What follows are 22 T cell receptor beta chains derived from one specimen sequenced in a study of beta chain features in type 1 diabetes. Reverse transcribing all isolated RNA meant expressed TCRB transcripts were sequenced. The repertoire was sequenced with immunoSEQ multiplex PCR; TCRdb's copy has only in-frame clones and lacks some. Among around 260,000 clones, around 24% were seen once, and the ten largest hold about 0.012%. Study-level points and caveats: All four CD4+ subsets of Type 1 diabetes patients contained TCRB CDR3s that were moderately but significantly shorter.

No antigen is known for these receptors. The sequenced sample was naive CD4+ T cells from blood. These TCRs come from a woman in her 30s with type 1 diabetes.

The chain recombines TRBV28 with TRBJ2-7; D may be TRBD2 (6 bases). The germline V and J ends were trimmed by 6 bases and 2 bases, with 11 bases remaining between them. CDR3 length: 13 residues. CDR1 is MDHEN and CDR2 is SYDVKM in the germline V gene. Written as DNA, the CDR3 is TGTGCCAGCAGCTTCGGAGGGCCCTACGAGCAGTACTTC. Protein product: CASSFGGPYEQYF.

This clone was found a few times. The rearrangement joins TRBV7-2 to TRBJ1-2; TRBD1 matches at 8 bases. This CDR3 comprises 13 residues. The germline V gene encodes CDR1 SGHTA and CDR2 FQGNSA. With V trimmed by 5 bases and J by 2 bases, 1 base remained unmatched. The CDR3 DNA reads TGTGCCAGCAGCCAGGGGGCGAACTATGGCTACACCTTC. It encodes CASSQGANYGYTF.

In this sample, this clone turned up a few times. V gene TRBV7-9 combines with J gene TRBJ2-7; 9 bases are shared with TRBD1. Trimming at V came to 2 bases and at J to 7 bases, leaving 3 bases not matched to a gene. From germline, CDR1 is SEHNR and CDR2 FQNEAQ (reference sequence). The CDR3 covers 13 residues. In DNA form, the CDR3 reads TGTGCCAGCAGCTTAACAGGGGGCCGAGAGCAGTACTTC. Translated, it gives CASSLTGGREQYF.

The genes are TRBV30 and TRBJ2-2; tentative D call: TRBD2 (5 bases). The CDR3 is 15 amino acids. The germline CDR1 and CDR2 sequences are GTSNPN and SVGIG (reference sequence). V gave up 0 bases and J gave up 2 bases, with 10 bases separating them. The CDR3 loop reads CAWSVLSDNTGELFF. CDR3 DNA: TGTGCCTGGAGTGTTCTTAGCGATAACACCGGGGAGCTGTTTTTT.

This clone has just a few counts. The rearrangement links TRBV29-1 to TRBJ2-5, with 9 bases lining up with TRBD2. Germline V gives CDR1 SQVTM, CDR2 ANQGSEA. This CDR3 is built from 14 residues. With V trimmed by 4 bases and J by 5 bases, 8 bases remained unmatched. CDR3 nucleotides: TGCAGCGTTGGACTAGCGGTTTTATTGGAGACCCAGTACTTC. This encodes CSVGLAVLLETQYF.

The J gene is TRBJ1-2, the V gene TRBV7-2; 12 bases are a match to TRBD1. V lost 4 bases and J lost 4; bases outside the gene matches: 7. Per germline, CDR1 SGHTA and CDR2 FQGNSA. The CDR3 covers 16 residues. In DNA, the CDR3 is TGTGCCAGCAGCTCGGGACAGGGGGCATCGGTCTATGGCTACACCTTC. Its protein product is CASSSGQGASVYGYTF.

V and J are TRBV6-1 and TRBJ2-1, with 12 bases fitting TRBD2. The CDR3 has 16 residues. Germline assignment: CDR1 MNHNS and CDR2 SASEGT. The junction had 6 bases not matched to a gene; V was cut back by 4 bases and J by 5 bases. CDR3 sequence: CASSAGTSGPHNEQFF. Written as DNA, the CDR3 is TGTGCCAGCAGTGCAGGGACTAGCGGGCCTCACAATGAGCAGTTCTTC.

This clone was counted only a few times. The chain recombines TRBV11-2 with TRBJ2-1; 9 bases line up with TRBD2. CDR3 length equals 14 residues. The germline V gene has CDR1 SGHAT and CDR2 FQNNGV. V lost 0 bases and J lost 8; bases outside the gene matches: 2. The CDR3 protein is CASSLEREGHEQFF. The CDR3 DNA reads TGTGCCAGCAGCTTAGAGCGGGAGGGCCATGAGCAGTTCTTC.

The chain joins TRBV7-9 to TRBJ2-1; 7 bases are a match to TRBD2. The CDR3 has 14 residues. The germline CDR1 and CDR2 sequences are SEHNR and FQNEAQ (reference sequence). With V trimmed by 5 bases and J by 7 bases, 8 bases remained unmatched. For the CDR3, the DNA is TGTGCCAGCAGCCCCCCCGGGGGGAGGAATGAGCAGTTCTTC. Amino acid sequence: CASSPPGGRNEQFF.

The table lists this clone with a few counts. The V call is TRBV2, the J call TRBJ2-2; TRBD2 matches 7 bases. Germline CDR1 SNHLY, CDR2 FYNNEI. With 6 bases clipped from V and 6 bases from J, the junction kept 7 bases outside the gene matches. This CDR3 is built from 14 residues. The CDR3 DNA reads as TGTGCCAGCAGGCTCGCCACTAGCGCCGGGGAGCTGTTTTTT. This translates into CASRLATSAGELFF.

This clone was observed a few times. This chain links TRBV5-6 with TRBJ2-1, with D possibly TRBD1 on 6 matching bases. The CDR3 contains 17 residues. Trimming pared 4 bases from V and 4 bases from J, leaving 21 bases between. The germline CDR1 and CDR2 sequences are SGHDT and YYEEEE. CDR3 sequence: CASSPRPGQTGYNEQFF. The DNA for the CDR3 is TGTGCCAGCAGCCCACGGCCCGGACAGACCGGATACAATGAGCAGTTCTTC.

As DNA, the CDR3 is TGCGCCAGCAGCCAACCCCTCCTCAGGGCTGGCACTGAAGCTTTCTTT. The encoded protein is CASSQPLLRAGTEAFF. V is TRBV4-1 and J is TRBJ1-1, with a possible D match to TRBD1 (5 bases). The V end lost 2 bases, the J end lost 4 bases, and 17 bases lay between the germline ends. The CDR3 consists of 16 residues. CDR1 MGHRA and CDR2 YSYEKL come from the germline V gene.

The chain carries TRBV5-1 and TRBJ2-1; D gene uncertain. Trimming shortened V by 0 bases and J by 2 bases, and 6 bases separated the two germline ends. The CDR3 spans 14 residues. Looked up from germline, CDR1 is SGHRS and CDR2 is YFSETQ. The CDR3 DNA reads TGCGCCAGCAGCTTGGGTCCTACCTACAATGAGCAGTTCTTC. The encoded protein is CASSLGPTYNEQFF.

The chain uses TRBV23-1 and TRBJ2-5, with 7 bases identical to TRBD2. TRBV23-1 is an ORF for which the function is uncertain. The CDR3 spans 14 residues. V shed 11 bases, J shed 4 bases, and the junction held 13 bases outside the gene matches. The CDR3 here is CAPRAGDNRETQYF. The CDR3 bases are TGCGCCCCCAGGGCGGGAGACAATCGAGAGACCCAGTACTTC.

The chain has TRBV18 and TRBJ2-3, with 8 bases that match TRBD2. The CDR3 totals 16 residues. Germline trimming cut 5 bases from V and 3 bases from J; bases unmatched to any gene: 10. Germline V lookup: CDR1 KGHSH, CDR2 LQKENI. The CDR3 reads CASSALAGSGTDTQYF. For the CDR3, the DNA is TGTGCCAGCTCAGCGTTAGCGGGATCTGGTACAGATACGCAGTATTTT.

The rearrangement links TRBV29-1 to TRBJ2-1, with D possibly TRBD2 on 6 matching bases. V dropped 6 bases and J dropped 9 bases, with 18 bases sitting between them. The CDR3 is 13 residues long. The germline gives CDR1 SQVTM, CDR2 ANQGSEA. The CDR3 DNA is TGCAGCGTGGGAGGTAGGGCAACCCGTGAGCAGTTCTTC. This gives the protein CSVGGRATREQFF.

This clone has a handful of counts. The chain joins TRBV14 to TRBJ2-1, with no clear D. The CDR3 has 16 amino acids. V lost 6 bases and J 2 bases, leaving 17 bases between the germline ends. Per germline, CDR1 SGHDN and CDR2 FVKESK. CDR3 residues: CASSSSGSYTYNEQFF. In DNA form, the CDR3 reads TGTGCCAGCAGTTCCTCGGGTAGCTATACCTACAATGAGCAGTTCTTC.

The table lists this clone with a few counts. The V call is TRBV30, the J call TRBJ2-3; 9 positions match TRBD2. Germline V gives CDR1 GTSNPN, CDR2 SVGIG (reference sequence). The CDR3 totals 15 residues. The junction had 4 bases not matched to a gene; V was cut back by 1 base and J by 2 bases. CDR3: CAWSDLAGNTDTQYF. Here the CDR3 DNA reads TGTGCCTGGAGTGATCTAGCGGGAAACACAGATACGCAGTATTTT. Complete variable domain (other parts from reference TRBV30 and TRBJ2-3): SQTIHQWPATLVQPVGSPLSLECTVEGTSNPNLYWYRQAAGRGLQLLFYSVGIGQISSEVPQNLSASRPQDRQFILSSKKLLLSDSGFYLCAWSDLAGNTDTQYFGPGTRLTVL.

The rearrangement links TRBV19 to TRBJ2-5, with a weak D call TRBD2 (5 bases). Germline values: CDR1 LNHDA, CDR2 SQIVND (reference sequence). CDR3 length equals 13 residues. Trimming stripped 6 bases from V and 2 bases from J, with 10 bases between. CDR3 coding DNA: TGTGCCAGTAGGTATGCGGGTCAAGAGACCCAGTACTTC. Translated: CASRYAGQETQYF.

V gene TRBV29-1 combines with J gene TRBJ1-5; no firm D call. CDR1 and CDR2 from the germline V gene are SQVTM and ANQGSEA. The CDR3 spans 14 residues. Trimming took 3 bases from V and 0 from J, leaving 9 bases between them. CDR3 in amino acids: CSVDNYISNQPQHF. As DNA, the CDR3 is TGCAGCGTTGATAACTACATTAGCAATCAGCCCCAGCATTTT.

The CDR3, as DNA: TGTGCCAGCACAGAAGACAATATGAACACTGAAGCTTTCTTT. Its translation: CASTEDNMNTEAFF. The V and J genes are TRBV6-6 and TRBJ1-1; D uncertain. The CDR3 is 14 amino acids. V shed 7 bases and J shed 0 bases, with 12 bases lying between them. CDR1 and CDR2 (germline): MNHNY, SVGAGI (reference sequence).

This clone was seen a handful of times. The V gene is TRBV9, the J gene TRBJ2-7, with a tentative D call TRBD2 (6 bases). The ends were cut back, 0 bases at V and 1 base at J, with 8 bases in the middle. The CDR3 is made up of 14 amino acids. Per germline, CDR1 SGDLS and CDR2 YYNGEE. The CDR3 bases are TGTGCCAGCAGCGTAGCCGGGACTTCCTACGAGCAGTACTTC. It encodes CASSVAGTSYEQYF. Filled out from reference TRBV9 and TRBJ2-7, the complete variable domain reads DSGVTQTPKHLITATGQRVTLRCSPRSGDLSVYWYQQSLDQGLQFLIQYYNGEERAKGNILERFSAQQFPDLHSELNLSSLELGDSALYFCASSVAGTSYEQYFGPGTRLTVT.